The rows below give T cell receptor beta chains drawn from one sample of a study of cytomegalovirus exposure and HLA in healthy donors. Produced via immunoSEQ multiplex PCR; TCRdb's table is partial and in-frame only. The data hold 90,000 to 100,000 clones, with roughly 85% observed a single time. Material: PBMCs. Every receptor here comes from a woman aged 25 to 39 in good health and CMV-seronegative. Both conserved end residues are part of each CDR3. The order of the fields is V gene, clone size, J gene, D gene, CDR3 protein, CDR3 DNA. A D gene is named only where the DNA matches it firmly. Clone size, where shown, is once, few, many, or a class for clones that have expanded.

>TRBV6-1|-|TRBJ1-5|-
CASSPDSAGNQPQHF
TGTGCCAGCAGCCCCGACAGCGCGGGGAATCAGCCCCAGCATTTT
>TRBV2|-|TRBJ2-5|-
CASSLETQYF
TGTGCCAGCAGTCTGGAGACCCAGTACTTC
>TRBV7-2|-|TRBJ2-1|TRBD1
CASSLGTGGLDEQFF
TGTGCCAGCAGCTTAGGGACAGGGGGCCTCGATGAGCAGTTCTTC
>TRBV5-4|once|TRBJ1-1|TRBD1
CASRADRGLNTEAFF
TGTGCCAGCAGGGCGGACAGGGGGTTGAACACTGAAGCTTTCTTT
>TRBV5-1|once|TRBJ2-7|-
CASSLAGTYEQYF
TGCGCCAGCAGCTTGGCCGGGACCTACGAGCAGTACTTC
>TRBV9|-|TRBJ1-2|TRBD1
CASSPRDRGRYTF
TGTGCCAGCAGCCCGAGGGACAGGGGAAGGTACACCTTC
>TRBV11-2|-|TRBJ2-3|-
CASRSIRHRTDTQYF
TGTGCCAGCAGAAGTATCCGACACCGCACAGATACGCAGTATTTT
>TRBV7-8|-|TRBJ1-2|-
CASSPLGQYGYTF
TGTGCCAGCAGCCCCTTGGGACAATACGGCTACACCTTC
>TRBV5-1|once|TRBJ2-7|TRBD1
CASSLGTGVNYEQYF
TGCGCCAGCAGCTTGGGGACAGGGGTGAACTACGAGCAGTACTTC
>TRBV5-6|-|TRBJ1-1|-
CASSTYRLGANTEAFF
TGTGCCAGCAGCACGTACAGGCTAGGGGCGAACACTGAAGCTTTCTTT
>TRBV7-2|-|TRBJ1-2|TRBD1
CASSPRDRLLYGYTF
TGTGCCAGCAGCCCGCGGGACAGGCTCTTGTATGGCTACACCTTC
>TRBV9|-|TRBJ1-3|-
CASRSSGNTIYF
TGTGCCAGCAGGAGCTCTGGAAACACCATATATTTT
>TRBV5-8|-|TRBJ1-2|TRBD1
CASSSSGTGAYGYTF
TGTGCCAGCAGCTCTTCCGGGACAGGCGCCTATGGCTACACCTTC
>TRBV11-2|once|TRBJ2-1|-
CASSLGDTEQFF
TGTGCCAGCAGCTTAGGGGACACCGAGCAGTTCTTC
>TRBV15|-|TRBJ1-3|TRBD1
CATSLGQAGNTIYF
TGTGCCACCAGTCTCGGACAGGCTGGAAACACCATATATTTT
>TRBV29-1|-|TRBJ2-7|TRBD2
CSVSGLAGREQYF
TGCAGCGTTTCGGGACTAGCGGGACGCGAGCAGTACTTC
>TRBV7-6|-|TRBJ2-5|-
CASSRTGQLQETQYF
TGTGCCAGCAGCCGAACTGGACAGTTACAAGAGACCCAGTACTTC
>TRBV27|-|TRBJ2-1|TRBD2
CASRPNSGRAGFF
TGTGCCAGCAGACCCAATAGCGGGAGGGCCGGGTTCTTC
>TRBV2|-|TRBJ1-4|TRBD1
CASVRDRGTTNEKLFF
TGTGCCAGCGTAAGGGACAGGGGCACGACTAATGAAAAACTGTTTTTT
>TRBV2|-|TRBJ1-5|-
CATRAGTLSNQPQHF
TGTGCCACGAGGGCCGGGACACTTAGCAATCAGCCCCAGCATTTT
>TRBV5-5|few|TRBJ2-7|-
CASSRGGTYEQYF
TGTGCCAGCAGCCGCGGCGGGACCTACGAGCAGTACTTC
>TRBV5-3|once|TRBJ2-1|TRBD2
CARSSKAGRAYNEQFF
TGTGCCAGAAGCTCGAAGGCCGGGAGGGCCTACAATGAGCAGTTCTTC
>TRBV15|-|TRBJ2-3|TRBD1
CATSKGQIGRGDTQYF
TGTGCCACCAGCAAGGGACAGATCGGGCGAGGAGATACGCAGTATTTT
>TRBV7-3|once|TRBJ2-1|-
CASSSFGSPEDEQFF
TGTGCCAGCAGCTCCTTCGGGAGCCCCGAGGATGAGCAGTTCTTC
>TRBV14|-|TRBJ2-6|TRBD2
CASSQSGGFTGANVLTF
TGTGCCAGCAGCCAAAGCGGGGGGTTCACTGGGGCCAACGTCCTGACTTTC
>TRBV7-6|-|TRBJ1-6|-
CASSLVQKNSPLHF
TGTGCCAGCAGCTTAGTACAGAAAAACTCACCCCTCCACTTT
>TRBV9|-|TRBJ1-1|TRBD1
CASSARQGEANTEAFF
TGTGCCAGCAGCGCGCGACAGGGGGAGGCGAACACTGAAGCTTTCTTT
>TRBV27|-|TRBJ1-1|TRBD1
CASSLTGPNTEAFF
TGTGCCAGCAGTTTGACAGGGCCGAACACTGAAGCTTTCTTT
>TRBV18|-|TRBJ2-5|TRBD1
CASSDRATQETQYF
TGTGCCAGCTCAGACAGGGCTACCCAAGAGACCCAGTACTTC
>TRBV19|-|TRBJ1-2|-
CASSIAMTANYGYTF
TGTGCCAGTAGTATAGCTATGACAGCTAACTATGGCTACACCTTC
>TRBV9|-|TRBJ1-1|-
CASSIGGWASTEAFF
TGTGCCAGCAGCATCGGGGGGTGGGCGAGCACTGAAGCTTTCTTT
>TRBV6-1|-|TRBJ1-6|-
CASSEIAAGDNSPLHF
TGTGCCAGCAGTGAAATAGCAGCTGGAGATAATTCACCCCTCCACTTT
>TRBV6-1|-|TRBJ1-2|TRBD1
CASIPDRGRYGYTF
TGTGCCAGCATCCCGGACAGGGGACGCTATGGCTACACCTTC
>TRBV7-3|-|TRBJ1-1|-
CASSSQVNTEAFF
TGTGCCAGCAGCTCCCAGGTGAACACTGAAGCTTTCTTT
>TRBV4-3|-|TRBJ2-7|-
CASSAAESSYEQYF
TGCGCCAGCAGCGCCGCGGAGAGCTCCTACGAGCAGTACTTC
>TRBV28|-|TRBJ1-1|-
CASNNNGALVKTEAFF
TGTGCCAGCAATAATAATGGGGCGTTGGTGAAGACTGAAGCTTTCTTT
>TRBV19|-|TRBJ1-2|-
CASSAEYRVDYGYTF
TGTGCCAGTAGTGCTGAATACAGGGTGGACTATGGCTACACCTTC
>TRBV7-2|-|TRBJ1-2|-
CASSLAGRIGYTF
TGTGCCAGCAGCTTAGCAGGGAGGATCGGCTACACCTTC
>TRBV28|-|TRBJ2-5|TRBD1
CASSLPGQGKTQYF
TGTGCCAGCAGTTTACCGGGACAGGGAAAGACCCAGTACTTC
>TRBV5-1|-|TRBJ2-7|TRBD1
CASSLYGQGTHEQYF
TGCGCCAGCAGTCTCTATGGACAGGGTACCCACGAGCAGTACTTC